This entry concerns a single TCR beta chain. Antigen unknown. The data stem from a study of OX40 agonist ivuxolimab in advanced cancers. Study overall: At doses from 0.01 to 10 mg/kg, patients were given intravenous ivuxolimab every 2 weeks. Patients with hepatocellular carcinoma, melanoma, renal cell or head and neck cancer made up the dose-escalation patients. A mean age of approximately 64 years, range about 23 to 80, was recorded, and 82.7% were male.

Notes on the study in general: The average count of expanded clones was higher among CD8+ T cells than among CD4+.

Profiled with immunoSEQ multiplex PCR; TCRdb holds only in-frame clones, not every one. The sample lists tens of thousands of clones, around 80% occurring once. The source of this sequence is an adult with an advanced solid tumor such as melanoma, head and neck, liver or kidney cancer. The specimen was CD4+ or CD8+ T cells sorted from blood, collected in a trial of the OX40 agonist ivuxolimab.

CDR3 in amino acids: CASSTPGQGPYEQYF. In DNA form, the CDR3 reads TGTGCCAGCAGCACGCCGGGACAGGGACCCTACGAGCAGTACTTC. The V gene is TRBV5-4, the J gene TRBJ2-7; 9 positions agree with TRBD1. The ends lost 4 bases at V and 2 bases at J; junction bases unmatched: 7. The CDR3 spans 15 residues. Germline V gene sequence: CDR1 SGHNT, CDR2 YYREEE (reference sequence).